Listed below are T cell receptor beta chains from one sample, sequenced in a study of control samples from healthy donors and cancer patients. Sequencing was performed with immunoSEQ multiplex PCR; in TCRdb, only in-frame clones are kept and a portion is missing. The sample has 46,000 or so clones, about 92% seen once. The sequencing sample was made of PBMCs. These TCRs come from a young man with colorectal cancer. CDR3s include the opening cysteine and the closing phenylalanine or tryptophan. The order of the fields is CDR3 length, clone size, V gene, D gene, J gene, CDR3 protein, CDR3 DNA. D genes are given only for firm matches. Size is omitted from some rows. Given values are once, few, many or a class for expanded clones.

>16|-|TRBV18|TRBD1|TRBJ1-2
CASSPPGQGIYYGYTF
TGTGCCAGCTCACCCCCGGGACAGGGGATCTACTATGGCTACACCTTC
>15|-|TRBV27|-|TRBJ1-1
CASSSPTAMNTEAFF
TGTGCCAGCAGTTCTCCGACAGCCATGAACACTGAAGCTTTCTTT
>14|-|TRBV5-1|-|TRBJ1-6
CASSLTKVDSPLHF
TGCGCCAGCAGCTTGACAAAGGTGGATTCACCCCTCCACTTT
>13|-|TRBV6-5|-|TRBJ1-1
CASSHGLNTEAFF
TGTGCCAGCAGTCATGGCCTGAACACTGAAGCTTTCTTT
>17|-|TRBV5-8|-|TRBJ2-3
CASSYSREILATDTQYF
TGTGCCAGCAGCTATTCTCGGGAGATACTAGCCACAGATACGCAGTATTTT
>13|-|TRBV4-3|-|TRBJ1-1
CASSPFGGSEAFF
TGCGCCAGCAGCCCCTTCGGGGGCTCTGAAGCTTTCTTT
>15|-|TRBV6-6|-|TRBJ1-1
CASSYREPTNTEAFF
TGTGCCAGCAGTTACAGAGAGCCTACGAACACTGAAGCTTTCTTT
>14|-|TRBV30|-|TRBJ2-3
CAWSAQSSTDTQYF
TGTGCCTGGAGTGCCCAGTCTAGCACAGATACGCAGTATTTT
>15|once|TRBV6-6|TRBD1|TRBJ1-3
CASTTGQGRENTIYF
TGTGCCAGCACCACTGGACAGGGGCGAGAAAACACCATATATTTT
>14|-|TRBV2|-|TRBJ1-6
CASSPGVINSPLHF
TGTGCCAGCAGCCCCGGGGTCATTAATTCACCCCTCCACTTT
>14|-|TRBV4-3|-|TRBJ1-1
CASSQEGGNTEAFF
TGCGCCAGCAGCCAAGAGGGGGGGAACACTGAAGCTTTCTTT
>16|-|TRBV25-1|-|TRBJ1-4
CASSEFGTQTNEKLFF
TGTGCCAGCAGTGAATTTGGGACCCAGACTAATGAAAAACTGTTTTTT
>14|-|TRBV29-1|-|TRBJ2-6
CSVRTDGGANVLTF
TGCAGCGTTCGAACGGATGGGGGGGCCAACGTCCTGACTTTC
>14|-|TRBV9|TRBD1|TRBJ1-3
CASSDRGTGNTIYF
TGTGCCAGCAGCGACAGGGGGACTGGAAACACCATATATTTT
>13|-|TRBV12-3/TRBV12-4|-|TRBJ1-5
CASSLGRDQPQHF
TGTGCCAGCAGTTTAGGGAGGGACCAGCCCCAGCATTTT
>15|-|TRBV5-1|TRBD1|TRBJ2-3
CASSSRQGIRDTQYF
TGCGCCAGCAGCTCGAGACAGGGCATTCGAGATACGCAGTATTTT
>14|-|TRBV7-6|-|TRBJ1-1
CASSSPSKNTEAFF
TGTGCCAGCAGCTCACCTAGCAAGAACACTGAAGCTTTCTTT
>14|-|TRBV6-2/TRBV6-3|-|TRBJ2-5
CASSPRDGQETQYF
TGTGCCAGCAGTCCAAGGGACGGGCAAGAGACCCAGTACTTC
>13|-|TRBV30|-|TRBJ1-1
CAWSVQEGREAFF
TGTGCCTGGAGTGTACAAGAGGGACGTGAAGCTTTCTTT
>15|-|TRBV5-1|TRBD1|TRBJ2-3
CASSRGQGKTDTQYF
TGCGCCAGCAGCCGGGGACAGGGGAAGACAGATACGCAGTATTTT
>12|-|TRBV7-8|-|TRBJ1-1
CASSFSGTEAFF
TGTGCCAGCAGTTTCAGTGGAACTGAAGCTTTCTTT
>14|-|TRBV4-3|-|TRBJ1-2
CASSQVRNDYGYTF
TGCGCCAGCAGCCAAGTAAGGAACGACTATGGCTACACCTTC
>15|once|TRBV19|TRBD1|TRBJ1-1
CASSSLTGIFTEAFF
TGTGCCAGTAGTTCTCTGACAGGGATTTTCACTGAAGCTTTCTTT
>15|-|TRBV5-1|TRBD1|TRBJ1-1
CASSAMTGGNTEAFF
TGCGCCAGCAGCGCCATGACAGGGGGCAACACTGAAGCTTTCTTT
>15|once|TRBV5-8|-|TRBJ2-2
CASSLAGRRTGELFF
TGTGCCAGCAGCTTGGCAGGGAGGCGCACCGGGGAGCTGTTTTTT
>15|-|TRBV6-5|TRBD1|TRBJ1-3
CASSDRRDRGNTIYF
TGTGCCAGCAGCGATAGACGGGACAGGGGGAACACCATATATTTT
>15|-|TRBV29-1|TRBD1|TRBJ2-2
CSVSQGAPNTGELFF
TGCAGCGTTTCTCAGGGGGCGCCCAACACCGGGGAGCTGTTTTTT
>18|-|TRBV5-1|-|TRBJ2-1
CASSLAEVKQTSTEGQFF
TGCGCCAGCAGCTTGGCCGAGGTAAAACAGACCTCAACGGAAGGGCAGTTCTTC
>17|-|TRBV3-1/TRBV3-2|TRBD1|TRBJ1-2
CASSQDWGQFSNYGYTF
TGTGCCAGCAGCCAAGATTGGGGACAGTTTTCTAACTATGGCTACACCTTC
>14|-|TRBV3-1/TRBV3-2|-|TRBJ1-4
CANPGTGMREKLFF
TGTGCCAACCCCGGGACCGGAATGAGGGAAAAACTGTTTTTT
>13|-|TRBV27|-|TRBJ2-7
CASSLNHRDEQYF
TGTGCCAGCAGTTTGAACCACAGGGACGAGCAGTACTTC
>14|-|TRBV2|TRBD1|TRBJ1-1
CASIEQGAATEAFF
TGTGCCAGCATAGAACAGGGGGCGGCCACTGAAGCTTTCTTT
>15|few|TRBV6-1|-|TRBJ2-3
CASSEGGGGPDTQYF
TGTGCCAGCAGTGAGGGGGGAGGGGGCCCAGATACGCAGTATTTT
>13|-|TRBV6-5|-|TRBJ1-5
CASSLNSNQPQHF
TGTGCCAGCAGCCTAAATAGCAATCAGCCCCAGCATTTT
>13|-|TRBV18|-|TRBJ1-1
CASSPQGTTEAFF
TGTGCCAGCTCGCCGCAGGGGACCACTGAAGCTTTCTTT
>15|-|TRBV5-6|TRBD1|TRBJ1-1
CASTSVDRGNTEAFF
TGTGCCAGCACCTCGGTGGACAGGGGGAACACTGAAGCTTTCTTT
>14|-|TRBV6-5|-|TRBJ2-2
CATVGHEVSGELFF
TGTGCCACGGTGGGACATGAGGTTTCCGGGGAGCTGTTTTTT
>13|-|TRBV12-3/TRBV12-4|-|TRBJ2-1
CASSPPAGNEQFF
TGTGCCAGCAGCCCCCCGGCAGGGAATGAGCAGTTCTTC
>16|-|TRBV4-3|-|TRBJ1-1
CASSQDDEGLDTEAFF
TGCGCCAGCAGCCAAGATGATGAGGGATTGGACACTGAAGCTTTCTTT
>15|-|TRBV19|-|TRBJ2-4
CASSLGPQAKNIQYF
TGTGCCAGTAGTCTCGGGCCACAAGCCAAAAACATTCAGTACTTC
>14|-|TRBV19|-|TRBJ1-2
CASSLALGNYGYTF
TGTGCCAGTAGTTTGGCTCTCGGCAATTATGGCTACACCTTC
>13|-|TRBV18|-|TRBJ2-3
CASSPNHRDTQYF
TGTGCCAGCTCACCGAATCATCGGGATACGCAGTATTTT
>15|-|TRBV7-2|-|TRBJ2-5
CASSLGLPSGETQYF
TGTGCCAGCAGCCTAGGACTCCCCAGCGGGGAGACCCAGTACTTC
>15|-|TRBV10-1|TRBD1|TRBJ1-5
CPSRRDRPENQPQHF
TGCCCGAGCCGCCGGGACAGGCCGGAAAATCAGCCCCAGCATTTT
>16|-|TRBV5-5|TRBD1|TRBJ1-4
CASSFMQGAGAEKLFF
TGTGCCAGCAGCTTTATGCAGGGGGCGGGAGCTGAAAAACTGTTTTTT
>15|-|TRBV4-2|TRBD1|TRBJ1-6
CASSQNQGAGSPLHF
TGTGCCAGCAGCCAGAACCAGGGGGCCGGTTCACCCCTCCACTTT
>15|-|TRBV3-1/TRBV3-2|-|TRBJ2-3
CASSQSSPGTDTQYF
TGTGCCAGCAGCCAATCGAGTCCAGGGACAGATACGCAGTATTTT
>15|-|TRBV11-3|TRBD1|TRBJ2-5
CASSLGYRGEETQYF
TGTGCCAGCAGCTTAGGTTACAGGGGAGAAGAGACCCAGTACTTC
>16|-|TRBV29-1|TRBD1|TRBJ1-2
CSVEGYRGPRDYGYTF
TGCAGCGTTGAAGGGTACAGGGGGCCCCGAGACTATGGCTACACCTTC
>15|-|TRBV11-2|TRBD1|TRBJ2-7
CASSLQQGAKNEQYF
TGTGCCAGCAGCTTACAACAGGGGGCGAAAAACGAGCAGTACTTC
>15|-|TRBV5-6|TRBD1|TRBJ1-1
CASSVTGGLGTEAFF
TGTGCCAGCAGCGTGACAGGGGGCCTGGGGACTGAAGCTTTCTTT
>16|few|TRBV20-1|-|TRBJ2-7
CSASINDQGSAYEQYF
TGCAGTGCTAGTATTAATGATCAGGGTAGCGCCTACGAGCAGTACTTC
>16|-|TRBV4-2|-|TRBJ2-1
CASSLQGSGEGNEQFF
TGTGCCAGCAGCCTCCAAGGCTCCGGGGAAGGGAATGAGCAGTTCTTC
>16|-|TRBV7-7|TRBD1|TRBJ2-2
CASSASGQGAVGELFF
TGTGCTAGCAGCGCCTCGGGACAGGGGGCAGTCGGGGAGCTGTTTTTT
>16|-|TRBV5-4|TRBD2|TRBJ2-1
CASSWGAGRVLNEQFF
TGTGCCAGCAGCTGGGGAGCGGGGAGGGTTCTCAATGAGCAGTTCTTC